What follows are 27 T cell receptor beta chains derived from one specimen sequenced in a study of tumor-infiltrating lymphocytes in oesophageal squamous cell carcinoma. MiXCR, run by TCRdb on the PCR reads, gives a single entry per CDR3 protein. There are some 10,000 distinct CDR3 sequences in the sample; around 50% occur only once, and approximately 26% lies in the top ten. Material: esophageal tumor tissue. The receptors were gathered from a male donor with esophageal squamous cell carcinoma.

In its sample, this clonotype was seen once. The chain links TRBV13 to TRBJ1-1; TRBD1 is a possible D gene (5 bases). The V end was cut by 0 bases, the J end by 5 bases, with 13 bases between. The CDR3 is 15 amino acids. Germline V CDR1 and CDR2: PRHDT, FYEKMQ (reference sequence). The chain's CDR3 is CASSLGLGGRTEAFF. In nucleotides, the CDR3 is TGTGCCAGCAGCTTAGGCCTGGGGGGTCGGACTGAAGCTTTCTTT.

This clonotype was counted many times. The chain recombines TRBV6-6 with TRBJ2-7; weak D call: TRBD1 (6 bases). The germline CDR1 and CDR2 sequences are MNHNY and SVGAGI (reference sequence). The length of the CDR3 is 16 residues. Trimming took off 2 bases at V and 4 bases at J, with 18 bases between the two ends. The CDR3 region has the DNA TGTGCCAGCAGTTACAGGAAGACAGGCAAAGGGTACGAGCAGTACTTC. Encoded protein: CASSYRKTGKGYEQYF.

This clonotype appeared a single time. This chain joins TRBV6-6 and TRBJ2-3; 15 bases agree with TRBD2. Trimming removed 5 bases from V and 3 bases from J; junction bases left unmatched: 0. Per germline, CDR1 MNHNY and CDR2 SVGAGI (reference sequence). The CDR3 extends over 15 amino acids. CDR3 DNA: TGTGCCAGCAGTGGGACTAGCGGGAGGACAGATACGCAGTATTTT. Translation: CASSGTSGRTDTQYF.

This clonotype has only one observation. This CDR3 fails to terminate in the conserved phenylalanine or tryptophan, so it likely reflects a read error. J is TRBJ2-1 and V is TRBV7-2; TRBD2 aligns across 9 bases. The CDR3 loop spans 17 amino acids. Germline V gene data show CDR1 as SGHTA and CDR2 as FQGNSA. J lost 3 bases, V lost 5 bases, and 11 bases had no gene match. This CDR3 is CASSPLLLAGFYNEQFS. In nucleotides, the CDR3 is TGTGCCAGCAGCCCCCTGCTCCTAGCGGGGTTCTACAATGAGCAGTTCTCC.

This clonotype was seen a handful of times. The genes are TRBV7-6 and TRBJ2-7; 9 bases line up with TRBD1. This CDR3 is 17 amino acids long. J gave up 2 bases and V 2 bases, and 10 bases lay outside the gene matches. Germline V gives CDR1 SGHVS, CDR2 FNYEAQ. This chain's CDR3 is CASSLMSGQGPAYEQYF. The DNA for the CDR3 is TGTGCCAGCAGCTTAATGTCGGGACAGGGACCAGCCTACGAGCAGTACTTC.

The gene calls are TRBV12-3 or TRBV12-4 and TRBJ2-2; 8 bases fit TRBD1. The CDR3 has 14 residues. V lost 5 bases to trimming and J lost 4 bases; unmatched junction nucleotides: 3. In DNA, the CDR3 is TGTGCCAGCAGTCCGACAGGGGTCACCGGGGAGCTGTTTTTT. Translating it yields CASSPTGVTGELFF.

To note about this clonotype: An end of the junction differs from the germline gene, which may be a read error. This rearrangement joins TRBV5-3 to TRBJ2-2, with 7 bases aligning to TRBD1. TRBV5-3 is marked as an open reading frame, function uncertain. The CDR3 is 16 amino acids. The DNA of the CDR3 is TGTGCCAGCAGCTTGGGACAGAAGGTGAACACCGGGAAGCTGTTTTTT. Translated, it gives CASSLGQKVNTGKLFF.

With regard to this clonotype: The conserved phenylalanine or tryptophan normally closing the CDR3 is absent here, so this likely arose from a read error. The limits of the CDR3 on the DNA are not certain, so only TCRdb's listed CDR3 is given. The chain links TRBV7-6 to TRBJ2-6; the DNA was not used to check the table's D call, TRBD2. The CDR3 totals 18 residues, both ends included. The germline V gene has CDR1 SGHVS and CDR2 FNYEAQ. The CDR3 sequence is CASSFLTGDSYNEQFFGA.

The V gene is TRBV6-4, the J gene TRBJ2-7, with TRBD2 matching over 10 bases. TRBJ2-1 matches the DNA end more closely, so the J call is doubtful. The CDR3 length is 15 residues. The germline CDR1 and CDR2 sequences are MRHNA and SNTAGT. CDR3 coding DNA: TGTGCCAGCAGTGAGCAGCGGGAGGGGTCAAATGAGCAGTTCTTC. It yields the protein CASSEQREGSNEQFF.

V usage is TRBV24-1 and J usage is TRBJ1-5; no firm D call. This CDR3 comprises 14 residues. The V gene's germline CDR1 is KGHDR and CDR2 SFDVKD. The germline V and J ends were trimmed by 0 bases and 3 bases, with 5 bases remaining between them. CDR3 nucleotide sequence: TGTGCCACCAGTGATTTGAGCATCAATCAGCCCCAGCATTTT. Residues: CATSDLSINQPQHF.

This clonotype has ten or more counts. The chain is built from TRBV12-3 or TRBV12-4 and TRBJ2-3; the D gene could be TRBD1 or TRBD2 (6 bases each). The V gene lost 2 bases and the J gene lost 0 bases, with 9 bases spanning the gap. The CDR3 consists of 15 residues. For the CDR3, the DNA is TGTGCCAGCAGTTTACAGGGGAGGAGCACAGATACGCAGTATTTT. It specifies CASSLQGRSTDTQYF.

The chain links TRBV27 to TRBJ2-1, with a weak D call TRBD1 (5 bases). The DNA end favors TRBJ2-7, so the J call may be wrong. Germline-derived CDR1 and CDR2 are MNHEY and SMNVEV (reference sequence). CDR3 size: 13 residues. The CDR3 spells CASRQDGSYEQYF. The CDR3 nucleotides read TGTGCCAGCAGACAGGACGGCTCCTACGAGCAGTACTTC.

The V and J genes are TRBV7-3 and TRBJ1-1, with no clear D. Deletions cut 3 bases from V and 1 base from J, with 6 bases between. Germline V gene sequence: CDR1 SGHTA, CDR2 FQGTGA. The CDR3 consists of 13 residues. The CDR3 loop is CASSLGRNTEAFF. The CDR3 nucleotides are TGTGCCAGCAGCTTGGGCAGGAACACTGAAGCTTTCTTT.

The chain employs TRBV6-1 and TRBJ2-7; 9 bases are shared with TRBD1. The CDR3 spans 13 residues. V shed 1 base, J shed 11 bases, and the junction held 6 bases outside the gene matches. Germline V gene sequence: CDR1 MNHNS, CDR2 SASEGT. The DNA for the CDR3 is TGTGCCAGCAGTGAAGTCGGACAGGGGAAGGAGTACTTC. Translation gives CASSEVGQGKEYF.

The CDR3 protein is CASSLVGGDTQYF. The CDR3 coding sequence is TGTGCCAGCAGCTTAGTGGGGGGAGATACGCAGTATTTT. This sequence joins TRBV7-9 and TRBJ2-3; a possible D gene is TRBD2 (6 bases). This CDR3 spans 13 amino acids. With 1 base removed from V and 5 bases from J, the gap between germline ends came to 7 bases. Germline V gene lookup returns CDR1 SEHNR and CDR2 FQNEAQ (reference sequence).

A word on this clonotype: Since the CDR3 does not end with the conserved phenylalanine or tryptophan, this likely comes from a read error. No DNA is shown, since the ends of the CDR3 on it are uncertain; the CDR3 is the one TCRdb lists. The rearrangement links TRBV6-5 to TRBJ2-1; the table calls TRBD1, which could not be checked here. The CDR3 has 17 amino acids, counting both end residues. Germline V gives CDR1 MNHEY, CDR2 SVGAGI. The CDR3 is CASRLQIRVNYGYTFGS.

This clonotype was seen many times. The chain joins TRBV10-2 to TRBJ2-1, with 7 bases lining up with TRBD1. Germline V CDR1 and CDR2: WSHSY, SAAADI. CDR3 size: 13 residues. V gave up 8 bases and J gave up 2 bases; unmatched junction bases: 3. CDR3 bases: TGCGCCAGCTGGACAGGCCCCTACAATGAGCAGTTCTTC. It codes for CASWTGPYNEQFF.

V gene TRBV7-6 combines with J gene TRBJ1-2; possibly TRBD1 for D (5 bases). The CDR3 is 13 residues long. CDR1 and CDR2 from the germline V gene are SGHVS and FNYEAQ. Between the trimmed V and J ends, which lost 6 bases and 4 bases, there was a span of 12 bases. The DNA of the CDR3 is TGTGCCAGCAGAAAGCTCGGGGCCTATGGCTACACCTTC. Amino acid sequence: CASRKLGAYGYTF.

The chain joins TRBV10-2 to TRBJ2-3, with TRBD2 matching 7 bases. Germline CDR1 WSHSY, CDR2 SAAADI. J was trimmed by 1 base and V by 2 bases; bases with no gene match: 0. The CDR3 is 14 amino acids. The CDR3 nucleotides read TGCGCCAGCAGTGAGGCGGGAGGCACAGATACGCAGTATTTT. It codes for CASSEAGGTDTQYF.

This clonotype showed up just a few times. This CDR3 is missing its conserved last phenylalanine or tryptophan, likely due to a read error. The limits of the CDR3 on the DNA are not certain, so only TCRdb's listed CDR3 is given. This sequence joins TRBV6-6 and TRBJ2-6; the table's D gene call, TRBD2, was not cross checked with the DNA. The V gene's germline CDR1 is MNHNY and CDR2 SVGAGI (reference sequence). The CDR3 sequence runs 8 residues, both termini included. This CDR3 is CASSTSGG.

V usage is TRBV7-2 and J usage is TRBJ2-5; D may be TRBD1 (6 bases). V was pared by 4 bases and J by 5 bases, with 20 bases between. The CDR3 consists of 16 residues. Germline V gives CDR1 SGHTA, CDR2 FQGNSA. The chain's CDR3 is CASSSPSLTGYETQYF. In DNA form, the CDR3 reads TGTGCCAGCAGCTCCCCATCCTTAACAGGGTACGAGACCCAGTACTTC.

This clonotype was seen a handful of times. V and J are TRBV9 and TRBJ2-1; perhaps TRBD2 as D (5 bases). This CDR3 has 14 residues. The germline V gene has CDR1 SGDLS and CDR2 YYNGEE. The V gene lost 3 bases and the J gene lost 8 bases, with 15 bases spanning the gap. The CDR3 DNA sequence: TGTGCCAGCAGCGCCCCTACTAGGAACGATGAGCAGTTCTTC. Residues: CASSAPTRNDEQFF.

This chain links TRBV7-3 with TRBJ2-1; the D is unclear. The germline CDR1 and CDR2 sequences are SGHTA and FQGTGA. CDR3 length equals 15 residues. The V gene lost 4 bases and the J gene lost 2 bases, with 12 bases spanning the gap. CDR3 residues: CASSYGQPTYNEQFF. CDR3 nucleotides: TGTGCCAGCAGCTATGGTCAGCCTACCTACAATGAGCAGTTCTTC.

This clonotype was recorded once. The chain recombines TRBV7-3 with TRBJ2-5; a possible D gene is TRBD1 (5 bases). The J call is in doubt because the DNA end fits TRBJ2-6 better. The CDR3 is made up of 16 amino acids. CDR1 is SGHTA and CDR2 is FQGTGA in the germline V gene. The chain's CDR3 is CASSPQGFSGANVLTF. CDR3 DNA sequence: TGTGCCAGCAGCCCCCAGGGTTTCTCTGGGGCCAACGTCCTGACTTTC.

The chain has TRBV7-6 and TRBJ2-1; 9 nucleotides line up with TRBD1. This CDR3 has 15 amino acids. Per the germline V gene, CDR1 is SGHVS and CDR2 is FNYEAQ. The trim removed 3 bases at V and 2 bases at J, leaving 2 bases unmatched. The CDR3: CASSFRDRAYNEQFF. The DNA of the CDR3 is TGTGCCAGCAGCTTCCGGGACAGGGCCTACAATGAGCAGTTCTTC.

With respect to this clonotype: The CDR3 carries no conserved terminal phenylalanine or tryptophan, so it likely arises from a read error. Because the CDR3's place on the DNA is in doubt, the DNA is left out and the CDR3 is given as listed by TCRdb. This rearrangement joins TRBV12-3 or TRBV12-4 to TRBJ2-1; the table names TRBD1, a call not compared with the DNA. The CDR3 adds up to 15 amino acids, both ends counted. CDR3 sequence reads: CASSFVPSDEQYFGS.

There are a few counts of this clonotype. This chain joins TRBV7-6 and TRBJ2-6; D unclear. Trimming shortened V by 5 bases and J by 0 bases, and 14 bases separated the two germline ends. The CDR3 contains 17 residues. Germline CDR1 is SGHVS and CDR2 is FNYEAQ. CDR3: CASSIRAWGSGANVLTF. The CDR3 nucleotides read TGTGCCAGCAGCATCCGGGCCTGGGGCTCTGGGGCCAACGTCCTGACTTTC.